These 29 T cell receptor beta chains originate from one sample sequenced in a study of blood T cells in healthy people across ages. Sample-barcoded 5' priming and a J-beta primer mix drove a second PCR of roughly 6 to 12 cycles. MiXCR, run by TCRdb on the 5' RACE reads, gives a single entry per CDR3 protein. The top ten clones hold 7.9% of a sample with more than 1,400,000 distinct CDR3 sequences, 35% to 45% of them seen once. The sample was blood. The receptors stem from a young woman in good health.

The rearrangement joins TRBV7-2 to TRBJ2-2; 7 nucleotides agree with TRBD1. The CDR3 totals 13 residues. The germline CDR1 and CDR2 sequences are SGHTA and FQGNSA. The V gene end was trimmed by 9 bases and the J gene end by 5 bases; junction bases not matched to a gene: 6. In nucleotides, the CDR3 is TGTGCCAGAGGGGGCATTGGGACCGGGGAGCTGTTTTTT. Translated, it gives CARGGIGTGELFF.

The V gene is TRBV11-2, the J gene TRBJ1-1; 7 bases map to TRBD1. The CDR3 length is 17 residues. V gave up 3 bases and J gave up 0 bases; unmatched junction bases: 10. Germline CDR1 reads SGHAT; CDR2 reads FQNNGV. The CDR3 DNA sequence: TGTGCCAGCAGCTTCCGAACCGGGACAGTAATGAACACTGAAGCTTTCTTT. This encodes CASSFRTGTVMNTEAFF.

This chain joins TRBV5-1 and TRBJ2-5; D is possibly TRBD1 (6 bases). This CDR3 region has 17 residues. V lost 0 bases and J 11 bases, leaving 26 bases between the germline ends. Germline assignment: CDR1 SGHRS and CDR2 YFSETQ. The CDR3, as DNA: TGCGCCAGCAGCTTGGGTGAACAGGGTTGGGCTATCAATGAGCAGTACTTC. Residues: CASSLGEQGWAINEQYF. The whole variable domain, filled in from reference TRBV5-1 and TRBJ2-5, reads KAGVTQTPRYLIKTRGQQVTLSCSPISGHRSVSWYQQTPGQGLQFLFEYFSETQRNKGNFPGRFSGRQFSNSRSEMNVSTLELGDSALYLCASSLGEQGWAINEQYFGPGTRLLVL.

The chain couples TRBV28 to TRBJ1-1, with D possibly TRBD1 on 5 matching bases. The germline gives CDR1 MDHEN, CDR2 SYDVKM. The CDR3 is made up of 15 amino acids. V dropped 3 bases and J dropped 0 bases, with 11 bases sitting between them. The CDR3 coding sequence is TGTGCCAGCAGTTTTGCGGGGGTAATGAACACTGAAGCTTTCTTT. It translates to CASSFAGVMNTEAFF.

This clonotype appeared many times. A read error is possible here, since a much larger clone lies one base away. The chain links TRBV4-2 to TRBJ1-4, with D perhaps matching TRBD1 (5 bases). The CDR3 loop spans 15 amino acids. In germline, CDR1 is LGHNA, CDR2 YNFKEQ. V was shortened by 1 base and J by 6 bases, with 12 bases between the two germline ends. The CDR3 protein is CASSQGGGGYEKLFF. The DNA of the CDR3 is TGTGCCAGCAGCCAAGGGGGCGGGGGATATGAAAAACTGTTTTTT.

The chain couples TRBV29-1 to TRBJ1-2; D remains unclear. The CDR3 consists of 11 residues. Germline CDR1 is SQVTM and CDR2 is ANQGSEA. V lost 7 bases and J 2 bases, leaving 8 bases between the germline ends. The DNA of the CDR3 is TGCAGCGCCGCGGAGAACTATGGCTACACCTTC. This gives the protein CSAAENYGYTF.

The chain couples TRBV27 to TRBJ1-2, with D unclear. Germline lookup yields CDR1 MNHEY and CDR2 SMNVEV (reference sequence). This CDR3 has 14 residues. The V end lost 1 base, the J end lost 8 bases, and 14 bases lay between the germline ends. In DNA, the CDR3 is TGTGCCAGCAGTTTATTGCCCGGATCGGGGGGCTACACCTTC. Translating gives CASSLLPGSGGYTF.

As for this clonotype: A much larger clone differs by one base, so this may be a read error. The chain employs TRBV6-2 or TRBV6-3 and TRBJ2-7, with 10 bases matching TRBD2. V shed 3 bases, J shed 7 bases, and the junction held 12 bases outside the gene matches. Germline CDR1 reads MNHEY; CDR2 reads SVGEGT. This CDR3 contains 16 residues. The CDR3 DNA follows: TGTGCCAGCAGTTATCGGCTAGCGGGAGTTCTCGATGAGCAGTACTTC. Encoded protein: CASSYRLAGVLDEQYF.

The chain's CDR3 is CASSEWPPPSGATETQYF. The CDR3, as DNA: TGTGCCAGCAGTGAATGGCCCCCCCCTAGCGGGGCCACGGAGACCCAGTACTTC. The chain uses TRBV2 and TRBJ2-5; TRBD2 aligns across 9 bases. The CDR3 runs 18 residues. The J segment lost 5 bases and the V segment lost 2 bases, leaving 15 bases of the junction unmatched. CDR1 and CDR2 (germline): SNHLY, FYNNEI.

This sequence joins TRBV28 and TRBJ2-6, with D possibly matching TRBD1 (6 bases). CDR3 size: 14 residues. Deletions cut 6 bases from V and 3 bases from J, with 9 bases between. Germline V gene lookup returns CDR1 MDHEN and CDR2 SYDVKM. The CDR3 nucleotides are TGTGCCAGCAGGAGGGGGTTTGGGGCCAACGTCCTGACTTTC. Amino acids: CASRRGFGANVLTF.

Only a few counts were recorded for this clonotype. The chain has TRBV4-1 and TRBJ2-3; a possible D gene is TRBD1 (5 bases). V was cut by 4 bases and J by 2 bases, with 16 bases left in between. Germline loops: CDR1 MGHRA, CDR2 YSYEKL. The CDR3 is 16 residues long. CDR3 sequence: CASSPLGESTTDTQYF. Here the CDR3 DNA reads TGCGCCAGCAGCCCCCTAGGGGAAAGCACCACAGATACGCAGTATTTT.

The rearrangement links TRBV30 to TRBJ2-1; TRBD2 matches 15 bases. V gave up 1 base and J gave up 9 bases; unmatched junction bases: 10. Germline assignment: CDR1 GTSNPN and CDR2 SVGIG (reference sequence). This CDR3 has 17 residues. The CDR3 sequence: CAWSAQRTSGGAPEQFF. CDR3 sequence (DNA): TGTGCCTGGAGTGCCCAACGGACTAGCGGGGGGGCACCTGAGCAGTTCTTC.

The CDR3 sequence: CASSKGYRAEFF. CDR3 DNA sequence: TGTGCCAGCAGCAAAGGGTACAGGGCTGAGTTCTTC. The rearrangement uses TRBV21-1 and TRBJ2-1; the tabulated D call, TRBD1, remains unverified against the DNA. TRBV21-1 is given as a pseudogene. This CDR3 has 12 amino acids.

The chain uses TRBV5-1 and TRBJ2-3, with a weak D call TRBD1 (5 bases). Germline lookup yields CDR1 SGHRS and CDR2 YFSETQ. The CDR3 has 14 amino acids. Trimming cost V 2 bases and J 1 base, with 8 bases left between them. In DNA, the CDR3 is TGCGCCAGCAGCTTACAACAGGGCACAGATACGCAGTATTTT. Translation gives CASSLQQGTDTQYF.

Comments on this clonotype: One junction end disagrees with the germline gene, perhaps due to a read error. This chain joins TRBV12-3 or TRBV12-4 and TRBJ2-3; TRBD2 is a possible D gene (5 bases). This CDR3 has 14 amino acids. CDR3 loop: CASSFNGGADAQYF. In DNA form, the CDR3 reads TGTGCCAGCAGTTTCAATGGAGGCGCAGATGCGCAGTATTTT.

This chain joins TRBV10-3 and TRBJ2-1; D perhaps matches TRBD1 (6 bases). The CDR3 totals 16 residues. The germline CDR1 and CDR2 sequences are ENHRY and SYGVKD. V was clipped by 11 bases and J by 3 bases, with 23 bases between them. This CDR3 reads CAVSVQGSEGYNEQFF. The CDR3 nucleotides read TGTGCCGTTTCCGTACAGGGTTCAGAGGGCTACAATGAGCAGTTCTTC.

This clonotype was observed a handful of times. This rearrangement joins TRBV4-1 to TRBJ2-7; 7 positions match TRBD1. Germline CDR1 and CDR2: MGHRA and YSYEKL. This CDR3 region has 14 residues. J lost 2 bases, V lost 1 base, and 2 bases had no gene match. As DNA, the CDR3 is TGCGCCAGCAGCCAAGGGGGACAGCCCTACGAGCAGTACTTC. It translates to CASSQGGQPYEQYF.

V and J are TRBV12-3 or TRBV12-4 and TRBJ2-1; 10 bases map to TRBD1. The better agreement between TRBJ2-7 and the DNA end casts doubt on the J call. The CDR3 has 16 amino acids. The CDR3 protein is CASSKPGTGVYNEQYF. The CDR3 DNA sequence: TGTGCCAGCAGTAAACCCGGGACAGGGGTCTACAATGAGCAGTACTTC.

The chain joins TRBV7-3 to TRBJ2-1; D gene uncertain. The germline V and J ends were trimmed by 3 bases and 2 bases, with 11 bases remaining between them. This CDR3 is 15 amino acids long. Germline V lookup: CDR1 SGHTA, CDR2 FQGTGA. CDR3 nucleotide sequence: TGTGCCAGCAGCTTCGGACCGGCGACCTACAATGAGCAGTTCTTC. Its protein product is CASSFGPATYNEQFF.

This chain uses TRBV11-2 with TRBJ1-2; 8 bases match TRBD1. The CDR3 is 15 amino acids. Germline values: CDR1 SGHAT, CDR2 FQNNGV. J gave up 12 bases and V 7 bases, and 19 bases lay outside the gene matches. CDR3 DNA: TGTGCCAGCAACCTAGGGACAGGCACACTTAGGGGGGACACCTTC. Its translation is CASNLGTGTLRGDTF.

This clonotype appeared a few times. This sequence joins TRBV3-1 and TRBJ2-5; 9 bases line up with TRBD2. V was clipped by 0 bases and J by 3 bases; unmatched bases: 11. The CDR3 spans 18 residues. Germline V lookup: CDR1 LGHDT, CDR2 YNNKEL (reference sequence). The CDR3 nucleotides read TGTGCCAGCAGCCAAGAAGGCCTAGCGGGGACTGCCGAAGAGACCCAGTACTTC. Translation: CASSQEGLAGTAEETQYF.

CDR3 nucleotides: TGTGCCTGGAGCGGACAAGACTACGAGCAGTACTTC. It translates to CAWSGQDYEQYF. This chain connects TRBV30 to TRBJ2-7; TRBD1 is a possible D gene (5 bases). Germline CDR1 GTSNPN, CDR2 SVGIG (reference sequence). This CDR3 region has 12 residues. V was cut by 3 bases and J by 3 bases, with 9 bases left in between.

This sequence joins TRBV2 and TRBJ2-2; TRBD2 might be the D (5 bases). Trimming pared 8 bases from V and 7 bases from J, leaving 17 bases between. Germline V lookup: CDR1 SNHLY, CDR2 FYNNEI. This CDR3 is built from 14 residues. CDR3: CASCATGSSGELFF. The CDR3 DNA sequence: TGTGCCAGCTGCGCGACGGGGTCCAGCGGGGAGCTGTTTTTT.

The chain combines TRBV5-1 with TRBJ2-5, with 15 bases lining up with TRBD2. The junction had 14 bases not matched to a gene; V was cut back by 0 bases and J by 11 bases. CDR1 is SGHRS, CDR2 YFSETQ, per germline. This CDR3 contains 18 residues. The CDR3, as DNA: TGCGCCAGCAGCTTGGCCGGGACTAGCGGGAGGAGGAACAATGAGCAGTACTTC. This sequence encodes CASSLAGTSGRRNNEQYF.

This chain links TRBV27 with TRBJ1-2; TRBD1 aligns across 10 bases. Germline CDR1 reads MNHEY; CDR2 reads SMNVEV (reference sequence). Germline trimming cut 2 bases from V and 6 bases from J; bases unmatched to any gene: 3. CDR3 length equals 14 residues. The CDR3 protein is CASSLVGQGNGYTF. The CDR3 DNA follows: TGTGCCAGCAGTTTAGTGGGACAGGGGAATGGCTACACCTTC.

This clonotype showed up just a few times. The CDR3, as DNA: TGTGCCAGCAGTCTGACCCAAACCAACACTGAAGCTTTCTTT. Its protein product is CASSLTQTNTEAFF. V usage is TRBV28 and J usage is TRBJ1-1; D is undetermined. Per germline, CDR1 MDHEN and CDR2 SYDVKM. This CDR3 spans 14 amino acids. The V gene lost 5 bases and the J gene lost 2 bases, with 12 bases spanning the gap. Full variable domain (rest looked up from reference TRBV28 and TRBJ1-1): DVKVTQSSRYLVKRTGEKVFLECVQDMDHENMFWYRQDPGLGLRLIYFSYDVKMKEKGDIPEGYSVSREKKERFSLILESASTNQTSMYLCASSLTQTNTEAFFGQGTRLTVV.

In its sample, this clonotype was seen many times. The chain couples TRBV6-5 to TRBJ2-7, with D hard to call. The V end lost 0 bases, the J end lost 9 bases, and 3 bases lay between the germline ends. Germline CDR1 MNHEY, CDR2 SVGAGI. The CDR3 spans 10 residues. CDR3 DNA: TGTGCCAGCAGTTACTCGTGGCAGTACTTC. This codes for CASSYSWQYF.

Worth noting for this clonotype: At one end the junction does not follow the germline gene, possibly because of a read error. The chain has TRBV19 and TRBJ2-1; D may be TRBD2 (5 bases). The CDR3 runs 16 residues. In germline, CDR1 is LNHDA, CDR2 SQIVND (reference sequence). The CDR3 is CASSTPSPGSYNERFF. CDR3 nucleotide sequence: TGTGCCAGTAGTACCCCTTCCCCGGGATCCTACAATGAGCGGTTCTTC.

The chain couples TRBV4-2 to TRBJ1-1; D is perhaps TRBD1 (5 bases). This CDR3 has 18 amino acids. Trimming cost V 0 bases and J 3 bases, with 20 bases left between them. Germline V lookup: CDR1 LGHNA, CDR2 YNFKEQ. CDR3 residues: CASSQEGKWGEKDTEAFF. The CDR3 DNA reads TGTGCCAGCAGCCAAGAGGGTAAATGGGGGGAAAAGGACACTGAAGCTTTCTTT.